Below, 5 T cell receptor beta chains from the same sample are listed, as sequenced in a study of CD8 T cells in ankylosing spondylitis. TCRdb re-analysed the 5' RACE reads in MiXCR, keeping a single row per CDR3 protein. The sample carries about 160,000 distinct CDR3 sequences, around 20% recorded once. The sequenced material came from blood, either unsorted or a sorted T cell fraction (not recorded which). The receptor source for this set is a male donor with ankylosing spondylitis or in good health (not recorded which).

This clonotype was counted between two and nine times. V gene TRBV28 combines with J gene TRBJ1-1, with D unclear. The germline V and J ends were trimmed by 3 bases and 1 base, with 12 bases remaining between them. Germline CDR1 reads MDHEN; CDR2 reads SYDVKM. CDR3 length equals 15 residues. The CDR3 loop reads CASSFGILGNTEAFF. Here the CDR3 DNA reads TGTGCCAGCAGTTTCGGGATCCTAGGGAACACTGAAGCTTTCTTT.

The chain uses TRBV5-1 and TRBJ2-1; 9 nucleotides align to TRBD1. V shed 4 bases and J 7 bases; nucleotides not matched to a gene: 9. The CDR3 is 15 amino acids. The germline V gene encodes CDR1 SGHRS and CDR2 YFSETQ. CDR3 sequence: CASSTDGTGFNEQFF. CDR3 nucleotide sequence: TGCGCCAGCAGCACCGACGGGACAGGGTTTAATGAGCAGTTCTTC.

There are a few counts of this clonotype. The chain uses TRBV20-1 and TRBJ1-2; maybe TRBD1 (5 bases). Germline V gene lookup returns CDR1 DFQATT and CDR2 SNEGSKA (reference sequence). There are 13 residues in the CDR3. V was trimmed by 6 bases and J by 3 bases, leaving 14 bases between them. The CDR3 region is CSAPRVADYGYTF. The CDR3 region has the DNA TGCAGTGCACCCAGGGTCGCAGACTATGGCTACACCTTC.

V usage is TRBV5-4 and J usage is TRBJ1-1; perhaps TRBD1 as D (5 bases). The V and J ends lost 6 bases and 1 base respectively, with 10 bases between them. Germline CDR1 and CDR2: SGHNT and YYREEE (reference sequence). The CDR3 covers 13 residues. The CDR3 is CASTDSWNTEAFF. CDR3 sequence (DNA): TGTGCCAGCACCGACAGTTGGAACACTGAAGCTTTCTTT.

The V and J genes are TRBV11-2 and TRBJ1-2; TRBD1 is a possible D gene (5 bases). Germline V gene sequence: CDR1 SGHAT, CDR2 FQNNGV. The germline V and J ends were trimmed by 5 bases and 5 bases, with 18 bases remaining between them. This CDR3 contains 15 residues. DNA of the CDR3: TGTGCCAGCAGCACCTCCGGGGGGGTCCTTTATGGCTACACCTTC. It encodes CASSTSGGVLYGYTF.